This T cell receptor beta chain was recovered during a study of CD8+CD57+ T cells in acquired aplastic anemia. The wider study: Average DNA yield from sorted CD4+ and CD8+ cells was around 3.2 ug. Healthy donors gave some 10 million reads on average for CD4+ cells. Regarding the study as a whole: Roughly 30 sequences, all CD8+ CDR3, were shared between patients and controls.

This clonotype was seen repeatedly, ten times or more. Its antigen is as yet unknown. Germline lookup yields CDR1 SGHTA and CDR2 FQGTGA. The CDR3 has 15 residues. V gave up 5 bases and J gave up 6 bases; unmatched junction bases: 8. Genomic DNA was employed as the template in profiling TCR beta VDJ and CDR3. TCRdb itself ran the reads through MiXCR, one entry per CDR3 protein. The data hold about 220,000 distinct CDR3 sequences, with approximately 35% observed a single time. The TCR originated in a human donor in good health, serving as a control. The specimen sequenced was sorted CD4+, CD8+, or CD8+CD57+ T cells (not recorded which) from PBMCs. The chain carries TRBV7-3 and TRBJ2-3; 10 nucleotides match TRBD1. CDR3 amino acids: CASSLRTGGLDTQYF. CDR3 DNA sequence: TGTGCCAGCAGCCTCAGGACAGGGGGTTTGGATACGCAGTATTTT.